This paragraph covers one T cell receptor (beta chain) sequence. Its antigen is not known. This record belongs to a study of post-analysis software for immune sequencing data. Turning to the study itself: Relapsing-remitting, secondary progressive and progressive-relapsing courses of multiple sclerosis were included. Notes on the study in general: Significantly lower normalized Chao1 diversity was seen in multiple sclerosis patients than in controls. Controls showed lower frequencies than patients for four to six TRBV segments, and TRBV5-6, TRBV5-1 and TRBV20-1 were among these. F measure showed strong co-clustering of same-batch samples.

The TCR beta cDNA libraries contained unique molecular identifiers. MiXCR, run by TCRdb on the PCR reads, gives a single entry per CDR3 protein. The data hold fewer than 600,000 distinct CDR3 sequences, with 45% observed a single time. The germline CDR1 and CDR2 sequences are SQVTM and ANQGSEA. Trimming took off 5 bases at V and 6 bases at J, with 19 bases between the two ends. The CDR3 has 15 residues. The sample comprised blood. J is TRBJ1-4 and V is TRBV29-1; D remains ambiguous. The source is a girl aged 5-17 years with multiple sclerosis. The CDR3 coding sequence is TGCAGCGTTTCAGCCGGTGGGATTTCGGATGAAAAACTGTTTTTT. Its translation is CSVSAGGISDEKLFF.